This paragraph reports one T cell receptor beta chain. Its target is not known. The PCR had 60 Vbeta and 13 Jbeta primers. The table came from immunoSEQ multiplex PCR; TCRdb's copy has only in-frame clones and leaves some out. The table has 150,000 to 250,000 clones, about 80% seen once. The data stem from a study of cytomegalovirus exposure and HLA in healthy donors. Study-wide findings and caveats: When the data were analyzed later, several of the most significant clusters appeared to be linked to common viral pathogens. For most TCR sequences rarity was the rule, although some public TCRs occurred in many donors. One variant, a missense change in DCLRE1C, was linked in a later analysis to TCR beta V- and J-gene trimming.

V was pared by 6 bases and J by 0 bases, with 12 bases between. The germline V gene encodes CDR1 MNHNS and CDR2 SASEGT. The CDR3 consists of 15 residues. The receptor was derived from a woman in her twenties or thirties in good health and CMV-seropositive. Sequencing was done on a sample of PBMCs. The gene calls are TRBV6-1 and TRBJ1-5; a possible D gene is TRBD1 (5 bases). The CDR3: CASREQAYSNQPQHF. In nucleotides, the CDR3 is TGTGCCAGCAGAGAACAGGCATATAGCAATCAGCCCCAGCATTTT.